This T cell receptor (beta chain) was observed in a study of neurological immune-mediated disorders. The time point: longitudinal time-point 1 (baseline). Each TCR transcript was tagged with a 10-nucleotide random UMI during 5'RACE. TCRdb independently ran MiXCR on the 5' RACE reads; one entry per CDR3 protein. The sample holds over 55,000 distinct CDR3 sequences, around a tenth seen once. Germline assignment: CDR1 DFQATT and CDR2 SNEGSKA (reference sequence). Losses at the gene ends were 6 bases for V and 6 bases for J; bases not matched to a gene: 8. This CDR3 is 13 amino acids long. This TCR derives from a male donor with HTLV-1-associated myelopathy (HAM/TSP). This sequence joins TRBV20-1 and TRBJ1-5; 7 bases are a match to TRBD1. Material: PBMCs. The CDR3 sequence is CSAATGRVQPQHF. The DNA for the CDR3 is TGCAGTGCGGCGACAGGGCGAGTTCAGCCCCAGCATTTT.